One and the same sample provided the 30 T cell receptor beta chains below, sequenced in a study of CXCR3-negative and CXCR3-positive naive CD8 T cells. The TRB cDNA libraries were prepared by 5' RACE with UMI labels. TCRdb reprocessed the 5' RACE reads, keeping one entry per CDR3 protein, no DNA. Its table records about 80,000 distinct CDR3 sequences. Material for sequencing was naive CXCR3- CD8+ T cells from blood. Subset specified: CD45RO-CCR7+CD27+CD95- naive CD8+ T cells lacking CXCR3 (TNR3-). These receptor sequences come from a human donor in good health. Some clones in this sample may be carry-over from other donors' samples.

The rearrangement links TRBV7-2 to TRBJ2-3; the TCRdb call, TRBD2, lacks DNA for checking. CDR1 is SGHTA, CDR2 FQGNSA, per germline. The CDR3 contains 14 residues. CDR3 sequence: CASSLGTSGGPQYF.

CDR3 in amino acids: CSVEDESTADSYNEQFF. This chain uses TRBV29-1 with TRBJ2-1; as DNA is missing, the TRBD1 call by TCRdb cannot be tested. Germline loops: CDR1 SQVTM, CDR2 ANQGSEA. This CDR3 spans 17 amino acids.

This chain links TRBV15 with TRBJ2-3; the TRBD2 assignment by TCRdb is unverifiable without DNA. The V gene's germline CDR1 is LNHNV and CDR2 YYDKDF (reference sequence). The CDR3 consists of 18 residues. The CDR3 reads CATSRDLSAGGVTDTQYF.

CDR3 in amino acids: CATNSRRTETNQPQHF. The chain joins TRBV15 to TRBJ1-5. This CDR3 has 16 amino acids. CDR1 and CDR2 (germline): LNHNV, YYDKDF (reference sequence).

The V and J genes are TRBV12-3 or TRBV12-4 and TRBJ2-4; no DNA is available, so the TRBD1 call from TCRdb remains unchecked. This CDR3 has 13 residues. CDR3 in amino acids: CASSPPGKNIQYF.

The CDR3 spells CSAREAPMFGEQYF. This sequence joins TRBV20-1 and TRBJ2-7; as DNA is missing, the TRBD1 call by TCRdb cannot be tested. CDR1 is DFQATT, CDR2 SNEGSKA, per germline (reference sequence). The length of the CDR3 is 14 residues.

This clonotype is medium-sized by frequency. J is TRBJ2-3 and V is TRBV2. Germline V CDR1 and CDR2: SNHLY, FYNNEI. The CDR3 totals 13 residues. CDR3 region: CASSESSTDTQYF.

The chain has TRBV10-2 and TRBJ2-4. Germline CDR1 is WSHSY and CDR2 is SAAADI. This CDR3 region has 12 residues. CDR3 region: CASSETKNIQYF.

The chain is built from TRBV20-1 and TRBJ1-5. CDR1 is DFQATT, CDR2 SNEGSKA, per germline (reference sequence). This CDR3 is 13 amino acids long. The CDR3 sequence: CSGRANSNQPQHF.

The chain carries TRBV30 and TRBJ1-1. The CDR3 is 14 amino acids. The germline CDR1 and CDR2 sequences are GTSNPN and SVGIG (reference sequence). Here the CDR3 reads CAWSSSSGYTEAFF.

The J gene is TRBJ1-2, the V gene TRBV29-1. Per the germline V gene, CDR1 is SQVTM and CDR2 is ANQGSEA. CDR3 length: 13 residues. CDR3 protein: CSATSQETYGYTF.

The V gene is TRBV7-9, the J gene TRBJ2-3; TCRdb's assignment of TRBD1 cannot be checked, as there is no DNA. The CDR3 spans 15 residues. CDR1 and CDR2 from the germline V gene are SEHNR and FQNEAQ (reference sequence). The CDR3 reads CASSSAMNRADTQYF.

CDR3 sequence: CSVEDFKVGDQETQYF. This chain joins TRBV29-1 and TRBJ2-5. Per germline, CDR1 SQVTM and CDR2 ANQGSEA. CDR3 size: 16 residues.

J is TRBJ1-1 and V is TRBV3-1; lacking DNA, the TRBD1 call made by TCRdb goes unchecked. This CDR3 has 15 amino acids. Germline CDR1 and CDR2: LGHDT and YNNKEL (reference sequence). The CDR3 reads CASSPYDRGGTEAFF.

V usage is TRBV29-1 and J usage is TRBJ1-1; TCRdb proposes TRBD1, but this gene call is untestable without DNA. CDR1 is SQVTM, CDR2 ANQGSEA, per germline. CDR3 length: 17 residues. Here the CDR3 reads CSVEIRDGRGMNTEAFF.

The chain combines TRBV27 with TRBJ1-1; TCRdb picks TRBD1, but there is no DNA to check that call. The CDR3 sequence is 15 residues long. Germline CDR1 MNHEY, CDR2 SMNVEV (reference sequence). The CDR3 here is CASSPKMTGIPEAFF.

V is TRBV14 and J is TRBJ2-7. This CDR3 spans 12 amino acids. The V gene's germline CDR1 is SGHDN and CDR2 FVKESK. CDR3: CASGFSSYEQYF.

The rearrangement joins TRBV28 to TRBJ2-1; TCRdb picks TRBD2, but there is no DNA to check that call. Germline CDR1 MDHEN, CDR2 SYDVKM. CDR3 length: 15 amino acids. CDR3 in amino acids: CASRVAGGPGNEQFF.

The V gene is TRBV29-1, the J gene TRBJ2-7. The germline CDR1 and CDR2 sequences are SQVTM and ANQGSEA. CDR3 length equals 14 residues. CDR3 protein: CSVEEGDVSYEQYF.

The CDR3 sequence is CASSYGTSETQYF. The rearrangement joins TRBV7-9 to TRBJ2-5; TCRdb's assignment of TRBD2 cannot be checked, as there is no DNA. The germline V gene has CDR1 SEHNR and CDR2 FQNEAQ (reference sequence). The CDR3 has 13 amino acids.

This sequence joins TRBV28 and TRBJ2-2; TCRdb calls TRBD2, which cannot be checked without DNA. Germline-derived CDR1 and CDR2 are MDHEN and SYDVKM. CDR3 length equals 16 residues. The CDR3 spells CASRGLAGFNTGELFF.

The chain recombines TRBV29-1 with TRBJ2-7. The CDR3 extends over 12 amino acids. Germline-derived CDR1 and CDR2 are SQVTM and ANQGSEA. The CDR3 sequence is CSVEDEPYEQYF.

This chain joins TRBV7-2 and TRBJ2-1; the TCRdb call, TRBD2, lacks DNA for checking. This CDR3 has 17 amino acids. Germline assignment: CDR1 SGHTA and CDR2 FQGNSA. This CDR3 reads CASSPGTSGGYYNEQFF.

V gene TRBV9 combines with J gene TRBJ2-1; as DNA is missing, the TRBD1 call by TCRdb cannot be tested. This CDR3 has 15 amino acids. CDR1 SGDLS and CDR2 YYNGEE come from the germline V gene. The CDR3 sequence: CASSVGGAGGNEQFF.

V and J are TRBV7-9 and TRBJ2-3; TCRdb's assignment of TRBD1 cannot be checked, as there is no DNA. The CDR3 has 14 residues. From germline, CDR1 is SEHNR and CDR2 FQNEAQ (reference sequence). This CDR3 reads CASSPVGVPDTQYF.

The chain joins TRBV19 to TRBJ2-2. Germline loops: CDR1 LNHDA, CDR2 SQIVND (reference sequence). There are 16 residues in the CDR3. The CDR3 loop reads CASSIVVGINTGELFF. The full variable domain, with the rest looked up from reference TRBV19 and TRBJ2-2, is DGGITQSPKYLFRKEGQNVTLSCEQNLNHDAMYWYRQDPGQGLRLIYYSQIVNDFQKGDIAEGYSVSREKKESFPLTVTSAQKNPTAFYLCASSIVVGINTGELFFGEGSRLTVL.

The chain is built from TRBV4-1 and TRBJ2-7; absent DNA, TCRdb's TRBD1 call cannot be checked. The germline V gene has CDR1 MGHRA and CDR2 YSYEKL. The CDR3 sequence is 19 residues long. This CDR3 is CASSQEGGSIGQGHYEQYF.

The chain employs TRBV4-2 and TRBJ2-3. CDR3 size: 18 residues. The germline V gene encodes CDR1 LGHNA and CDR2 YNFKEQ. CDR3 in amino acids: CASSLPTGKAETTDTQYF.

The rearrangement joins TRBV10-3 to TRBJ2-7; the TCRdb call, TRBD1, lacks DNA for checking. Germline CDR1 is ENHRY and CDR2 is SYGVKD. This CDR3 is 13 amino acids long. CDR3: CAIRPGTDYEQYF.

This chain joins TRBV29-1 and TRBJ1-2; absent DNA, TCRdb's TRBD1 call cannot be checked. The CDR3 has 13 amino acids. From germline, CDR1 is SQVTM and CDR2 ANQGSEA. The CDR3 here is CSVEFPGNFGYTF.